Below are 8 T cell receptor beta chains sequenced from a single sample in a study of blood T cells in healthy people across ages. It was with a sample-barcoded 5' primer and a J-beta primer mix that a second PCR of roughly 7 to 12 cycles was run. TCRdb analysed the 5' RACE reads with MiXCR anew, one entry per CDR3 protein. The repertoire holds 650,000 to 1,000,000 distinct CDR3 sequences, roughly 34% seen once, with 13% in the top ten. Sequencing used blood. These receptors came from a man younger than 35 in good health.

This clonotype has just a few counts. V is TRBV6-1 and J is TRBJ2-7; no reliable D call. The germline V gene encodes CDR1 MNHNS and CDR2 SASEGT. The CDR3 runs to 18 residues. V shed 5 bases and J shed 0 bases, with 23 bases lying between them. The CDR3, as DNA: TGTGCCAGCAGTCCCTCACGCTTAGGCGGTAGAGGCTCCTACGAGCAGTACTTC. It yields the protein CASSPSRLGGRGSYEQYF.

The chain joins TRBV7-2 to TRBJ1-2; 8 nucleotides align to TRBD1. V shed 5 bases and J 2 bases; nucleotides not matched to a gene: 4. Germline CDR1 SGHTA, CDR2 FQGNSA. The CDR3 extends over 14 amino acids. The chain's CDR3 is CASSRRDRNYGYTF. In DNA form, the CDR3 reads TGTGCCAGCAGCCGCCGGGACAGGAACTATGGCTACACCTTC.

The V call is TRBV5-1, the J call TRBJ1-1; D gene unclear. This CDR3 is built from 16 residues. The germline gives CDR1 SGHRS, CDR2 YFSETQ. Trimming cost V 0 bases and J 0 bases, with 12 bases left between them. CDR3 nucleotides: TGCGCCAGCAGCTTGGCGAATCGGGTAGTGAACACTGAAGCTTTCTTT. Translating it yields CASSLANRVVNTEAFF.

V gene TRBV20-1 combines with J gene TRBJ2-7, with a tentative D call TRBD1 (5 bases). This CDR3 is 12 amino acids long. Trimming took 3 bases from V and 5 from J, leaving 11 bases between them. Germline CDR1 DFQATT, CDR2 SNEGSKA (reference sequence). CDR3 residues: CSASVGRNEQYF. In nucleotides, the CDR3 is TGCAGTGCTAGTGTGGGGCGCAACGAGCAGTACTTC.

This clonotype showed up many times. The CDR3 DNA follows: TGTGCCAGCAGTTGGGAGGGGGTTAATACTGAAGCTTTCTTT. Amino acid sequence: CASSWEGVNTEAFF. V and J are TRBV12-3 or TRBV12-4 and TRBJ1-1, with D maybe TRBD1 (6 bases). The CDR3 extends over 14 amino acids. V dropped 4 bases and J dropped 5 bases, with 14 bases sitting between them.

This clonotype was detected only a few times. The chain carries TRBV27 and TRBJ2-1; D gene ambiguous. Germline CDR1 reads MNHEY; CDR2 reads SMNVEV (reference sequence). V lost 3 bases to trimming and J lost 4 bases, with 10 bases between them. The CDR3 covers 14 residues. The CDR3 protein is CASSFPGLYNEQFF. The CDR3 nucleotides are TGTGCCAGCAGTTTCCCGGGCCTTTACAATGAGCAGTTCTTC.

CDR3 region: CAIREGTANTGELFF. CDR3 nucleotides: TGTGCCATCAGGGAGGGTACGGCGAACACCGGGGAGCTGTTTTTT. The rearrangement joins TRBV10-3 to TRBJ2-2; TRBD2 is a possible D gene (6 bases). CDR1 and CDR2 (germline): ENHRY, SYGVKD. Trimming shortened V by 6 bases and J by 0 bases, and 11 bases separated the two germline ends. The CDR3 consists of 15 residues.

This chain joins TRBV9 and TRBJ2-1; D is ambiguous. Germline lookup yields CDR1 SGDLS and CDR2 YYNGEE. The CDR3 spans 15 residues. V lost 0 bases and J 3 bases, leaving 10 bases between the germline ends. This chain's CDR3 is CASSVAPGGYNEQFF. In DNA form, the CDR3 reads TGTGCCAGCAGCGTAGCCCCAGGTGGCTACAATGAGCAGTTCTTC.